Following are 17 T cell receptor beta chains from one sample sequenced in a study of shared clonotypes between healthy human individuals. Some clones are missing from TCRdb's copy, which holds only in-frame ones; the method was immunoSEQ multiplex PCR. The data show about 2.2 million clones, about 92% seen once. CD45RO-negative, CCR7-positively selected cells formed the naive CD8 fraction, excluding terminally differentiated effector memory CD45RA+ cells. Sequencing used naive CD8+ T cells from PBMCs. The receptor set was obtained from a man aged 18 to 29 in good health. Some clones in this sample may be carry-over from other donors' samples.

In regard to this clone: Distinct nucleotide sequences in the sample also encode this CDR3. The V call is TRBV7-9, the J call TRBJ2-5; D is undetermined. This CDR3 contains 14 residues. Trimming took off 0 bases at V and 1 base at J, with 6 bases between the two ends. Germline loops: CDR1 SEHNR, CDR2 FQNEAQ (reference sequence). CDR3 region: CASSLAGPQETQYF. The CDR3 nucleotides read TGTGCCAGCAGCTTAGCAGGCCCCCAAGAGACCCAGTACTTC.

The chain is built from TRBV28 and TRBJ2-7; 7 bases line up with TRBD2. V was clipped by 5 bases and J by 1 base; unmatched bases: 2. This CDR3 is built from 13 residues. The V gene's germline CDR1 is MDHEN and CDR2 SYDVKM. The CDR3 reads CASSTAGSYEQYF. The CDR3 bases are TGTGCCAGCAGTACAGCGGGGTCCTACGAGCAGTACTTC. The full variable domain, rest sourced from reference TRBV28 and TRBJ2-7, is DVKVTQSSRYLVKRTGEKVFLECVQDMDHENMFWYRQDPGLGLRLIYFSYDVKMKEKGDIPEGYSVSREKKERFSLILESASTNQTSMYLCASSTAGSYEQYFGPGTRLTVT.

This clone was counted a few times. The chain recombines TRBV19 with TRBJ2-2; no definite D call. Trimming took 4 bases from V and 3 from J, leaving 9 bases between them. Germline CDR1 LNHDA, CDR2 SQIVND (reference sequence). This CDR3 comprises 14 residues. In nucleotides, the CDR3 is TGTGCCAGTAGTAGTGAGGAGTACACCGGGGAGCTGTTTTTT. As protein: CASSSEEYTGELFF.

In DNA, the CDR3 is TGTGCCAGCAGTCCTCCGCAATCTAGCACAGATACGCAGTATTTT. This gives the protein CASSPPQSSTDTQYF. The chain links TRBV27 to TRBJ2-3; unclear D gene. This CDR3 is built from 15 residues. The ends were cut back, 5 bases at V and 0 bases at J, with 12 bases in the middle. Per the germline V gene, CDR1 is MNHEY and CDR2 is SMNVEV (reference sequence).

Worth noting for this clone: The identical CDR3 is also encoded by other nucleotide sequences in the sample. The chain joins TRBV27 to TRBJ2-7; possibly TRBD1 for D (6 bases). The CDR3 loop spans 13 amino acids. The V end was cut by 8 bases, the J end by 5 bases, with 16 bases between. Germline values: CDR1 MNHEY, CDR2 SMNVEV (reference sequence). CDR3 protein: CASSFIRTDEQYF. Here the CDR3 DNA reads TGTGCCAGCTCCTTCATAAGGACAGACGAGCAGTACTTC.

Worth noting for this clone: The same CDR3 arises from other DNA sequences in this sample as well. The chain joins TRBV27 to TRBJ2-1, with 7 nucleotides matching TRBD1. This CDR3 has 13 amino acids. V gave up 2 bases and J gave up 7 bases; unmatched junction bases: 2. Germline V gene data show CDR1 as MNHEY and CDR2 as SMNVEV (reference sequence). The CDR3: CASSLPRGNEQFF. In nucleotides, the CDR3 is TGTGCCAGCAGTTTACCCAGGGGGAATGAGCAGTTCTTC.

The sample holds one count of this clone. This same CDR3 is encoded by further DNA sequences in the sample. V and J are TRBV7-2 and TRBJ2-7; 8 bases are a match to TRBD2. There are 15 residues in the CDR3. Per germline, CDR1 SGHTA and CDR2 FQGNSA. V shed 1 base, J shed 1 base, and the junction held 3 bases outside the gene matches. CDR3 nucleotide sequence: TGTGCCAGCAGCTTAGTTGCGGGAGGATCCTACGAGCAGTACTTC. It encodes CASSLVAGGSYEQYF.

Worth noting for this clone: This sample also contains other DNA sequences that code for the same CDR3. V usage is TRBV11-2 and J usage is TRBJ1-2; TRBD1 is a possible D gene (6 bases). Per the germline V gene, CDR1 is SGHAT and CDR2 is FQNNGV. V was pared by 1 base and J by 3 bases, with 9 bases between. CDR3 length equals 14 residues. The CDR3 spells CASSLGGTYYGYTF. The DNA of the CDR3 is TGTGCCAGCAGCTTAGGCGGGACATACTATGGCTACACCTTC.

This chain links TRBV10-2 with TRBJ2-7; 11 bases agree with TRBD2. V lost 7 bases to trimming and J lost 4 bases; unmatched junction nucleotides: 6. CDR3 length: 14 residues. The V gene's germline CDR1 is WSHSY and CDR2 SAAADI. The CDR3 nucleotides read TGCGCCAGCACACTAGCGGGAGACATTTACGAGCAGTACTTC. Translated, it gives CASTLAGDIYEQYF.

In its sample, this clone was seen once. The CDR3 region has the DNA TGTGCCAGCAGTTTATGGGGGGCTCGGAACGAGCAGTACTTC. It codes for CASSLWGARNEQYF. The chain couples TRBV27 to TRBJ2-7; the D gene could be TRBD1 or TRBD2 (6 bases each). V lost 1 base, J lost 5 bases, and 12 bases lay in between. This CDR3 is built from 14 residues. Germline-derived CDR1 and CDR2 are MNHEY and SMNVEV (reference sequence).

This clone was recorded once. V is TRBV11-3 and J is TRBJ2-1; TRBD2 aligns across 13 bases. The CDR3 extends over 15 amino acids. V was clipped by 5 bases and J by 6 bases; unmatched bases: 4. Looked up from germline, CDR1 is SGHNT and CDR2 is YENEEA. In DNA form, the CDR3 reads TGTGCCAGCAGCCAGGGACTAGCGGGAATCAATGAGCAGTTCTTC. Encoded protein: CASSQGLAGINEQFF.

This rearrangement joins TRBV28 to TRBJ2-1; no firm D call. V was pared by 5 bases and J by 8 bases, with 10 bases between. The CDR3 covers 12 residues. Germline lookup yields CDR1 MDHEN and CDR2 SYDVKM. The CDR3: CASSTRVDEQFF. CDR3 nucleotides: TGTGCCAGCAGTACACGAGTAGATGAGCAGTTCTTC.

The J gene is TRBJ2-7, the V gene TRBV7-2; no clear D. Germline CDR1 reads SGHTA; CDR2 reads FQGNSA. V gave up 2 bases and J gave up 2 bases, with 13 bases separating them. CDR3 length: 15 amino acids. The CDR3 region is CASSLIDGQPYEQYF. The DNA for the CDR3 is TGTGCCAGCAGCTTAATCGATGGGCAGCCCTACGAGCAGTACTTC.

The rearrangement joins TRBV27 to TRBJ1-2; a possible D gene is TRBD1 (5 bases). Trimming left V 7 bases short and J 8 bases short, with 17 bases between. The germline V gene encodes CDR1 MNHEY and CDR2 SMNVEV (reference sequence). CDR3 length: 13 residues. Here the CDR3 reads CASKDSGTRGYTF. For the CDR3, the DNA is TGTGCCAGCAAAGATTCCGGGACGCGAGGCTACACCTTC.

Remarks on this clone: Other DNA sequences in this specimen translate into the identical CDR3. This sequence joins TRBV27 and TRBJ1-2; 7 nucleotides align to TRBD1. This CDR3 region has 14 residues. Trimming at V came to 3 bases and at J to 3 bases, leaving 4 bases not matched to a gene. Germline-derived CDR1 and CDR2 are MNHEY and SMNVEV (reference sequence). CDR3 in amino acids: CASSFLQGDYGYTF. The CDR3 DNA reads TGTGCCAGCAGTTTCCTTCAGGGGGACTATGGCTACACCTTC.

This clone was counted a single time. The J gene is TRBJ2-3, the V gene TRBV7-9; D is perhaps TRBD1 or TRBD2 (5 bases each). Trimming cost V 5 bases and J 0 bases, with 15 bases left between them. The CDR3 is 16 amino acids. The germline V gene encodes CDR1 SEHNR and CDR2 FQNEAQ (reference sequence). Here the CDR3 DNA reads TGTGCCAGCAGCCAAGGGACGGTTGCTAGCACAGATACGCAGTATTTT. It yields the protein CASSQGTVASTDTQYF.

The V and J genes are TRBV28 and TRBJ1-2, with a tentative D call TRBD1 (5 bases). The germline gives CDR1 MDHEN, CDR2 SYDVKM. This CDR3 is built from 15 residues. Trimming took 5 bases from V and 2 from J, leaving 15 bases between them. The CDR3, as DNA: TGTGCCAGCAGTCATTTCAGGGTAGCGAACTATGGCTACACCTTC. Protein product: CASSHFRVANYGYTF.